This T cell receptor beta chain was captured by sequencing in a study of blood T cell repertoires in COVID-19. Study-level information: Italy, Spain and the United States were the sources of the convalescent and acute COVID-19 samples. From T cells, B-cell-depleted T cells, or PBMCs came the material, which was cDNA or gDNA.

The CDR3 consists of 14 residues. Trimming removed 4 bases from V and 7 bases from J, with 11 bases in between. Germline CDR1 reads MRHNA; CDR2 reads SNTAGT. Source study methods: Quantification of nucleated cells was approximated via reference gene primer amplification. The method was immunoSEQ multiplex PCR; TCRdb's version includes in-frame clones alone and lacks a portion of them. V, J and clone size are those of that table, while D and trimming were read from the DNA. The data contain under 200,000 clones, about 80% of them singletons. V is TRBV6-4 and J is TRBJ1-6; a possible D gene is TRBD1 (5 bases). The receptor was derived from a young man with active or convalescent COVID-19. Source material: peripheral blood. The CDR3, as DNA: TGTGCCAGCAGTGTTGGGGGAGGGAATTCACCCCTCCACTTT. Translation gives CASSVGGGNSPLHF.